These 29 T cell receptor beta chains were sequenced from one sample in a study of blood T cell repertoires in COVID-19. Method: immunoSEQ multiplex PCR; TCRdb's copy keeps in-frame clones and lacks some. The repertoire holds 450,000 to 500,000 clones, with roughly 88% as singletons. The sequenced material came from peripheral blood. The receptors were sampled from a human donor in a cohort sampled during active COVID-19.

This chain links TRBV30 with TRBJ2-7; tentative D call: TRBD1 (6 bases). CDR1 and CDR2 (germline): GTSNPN, SVGIG (reference sequence). The CDR3 length is 13 residues. V shed 3 bases and J shed 6 bases, with 15 bases lying between them. CDR3 DNA sequence: TGTGCCTGGAGCAGAAGCCTCAGGGGCGAGCAGTACTTC. Translating it yields CAWSRSLRGEQYF.

The chain carries TRBV9 and TRBJ2-7; D is perhaps TRBD2 (5 bases). The CDR3 sequence is 14 residues long. With 2 bases removed from V and 0 bases from J, the gap between germline ends came to 9 bases. Germline CDR1 reads SGDLS; CDR2 reads YYNGEE. CDR3 in amino acids: CASSVEGSSYEQYF. The CDR3 bases are TGTGCCAGCAGCGTTGAGGGAAGCTCCTACGAGCAGTACTTC.

The V and J genes are TRBV28 and TRBJ2-7, with 9 nucleotides matching TRBD1. V dropped 5 bases and J dropped 5; count of bases not matched to a gene: 10. The CDR3 consists of 15 residues. CDR1 and CDR2 (germline): MDHEN, SYDVKM. The DNA for the CDR3 is TGTGCCAGCAGTACCGGGACAGGGATATTCCACGAGCAGTACTTC. This sequence encodes CASSTGTGIFHEQYF.

V gene TRBV5-4 combines with J gene TRBJ2-1; D ambiguous. The V end lost 10 bases, the J end lost 0 bases, and 11 bases lay between the germline ends. In germline, CDR1 is SGHNT, CDR2 YYREEE (reference sequence). The CDR3 is made up of 13 amino acids. In DNA, the CDR3 is TGTGCCGCCCGTCAGGACTCCTACAATGAGCAGTTCTTC. Translation: CAARQDSYNEQFF.

The sample holds many counts of this clone. The chain recombines TRBV29-1 with TRBJ2-1; D gene ambiguous. Germline assignment: CDR1 SQVTM and CDR2 ANQGSEA. This CDR3 has 13 residues. V lost 7 bases to trimming and J lost 8 bases, with 18 bases between them. The CDR3 loop reads CSANRLGVYEQFF. Written as DNA, the CDR3 is TGCAGCGCGAACCGCCTTGGAGTCTATGAGCAGTTCTTC.

This chain connects TRBV11-1 to TRBJ1-1, with 8 bases aligning to TRBD1. The trim removed 2 bases at V and 0 bases at J, leaving 5 bases unmatched. Germline V gene data show CDR1 as SGHAT and CDR2 as FQDESV (reference sequence). The CDR3 has 16 residues. CDR3 loop: CASSLRQGNMNTEAFF. The CDR3 region has the DNA TGTGCCAGCAGCTTAAGACAGGGGAACATGAACACTGAAGCTTTCTTT.

This chain joins TRBV3-1 (or the pseudogene TRBV3-2) and TRBJ1-2, with D maybe TRBD1 (5 bases). Looked up from germline, CDR1 is LGHDT and CDR2 is YNNKEL (reference sequence). The V end was cut by 0 bases, the J end by 8 bases, with 13 bases between. The CDR3 loop spans 14 amino acids. CDR3 sequence (DNA): TGTGCCAGCAGCCAAGAAGGTCGGAGGGGAGGCTACACCTTC. Translated: CASSQEGRRGGYTF.

J is TRBJ2-5 and V is TRBV5-1; TRBD2 aligns across 9 bases. The CDR3 is 14 amino acids. The V gene end was trimmed by 6 bases and the J gene end by 1 base; junction bases not matched to a gene: 4. Germline CDR1 reads SGHRS; CDR2 reads YFSETQ. CDR3 in amino acids: CASKTSGFQETQYF. In DNA form, the CDR3 reads TGCGCCAGCAAGACTAGCGGTTTCCAAGAGACCCAGTACTTC. The variable domain in full, with the rest retrieved from reference TRBV5-1 and TRBJ2-5, is KAGVTQTPRYLIKTRGQQVTLSCSPISGHRSVSWYQQTPGQGLQFLFEYFSETQRNKGNFPGRFSGRQFSNSRSEMNVSTLELGDSALYLCASKTSGFQETQYFGPGTRLLVL.

V is TRBV19 and J is TRBJ2-5, with 8 bases lining up with TRBD2. Germline trimming cut 3 bases from V and 0 bases from J; bases unmatched to any gene: 3. The CDR3 spans 15 residues. Germline V gives CDR1 LNHDA, CDR2 SQIVND (reference sequence). The CDR3 region is CASSIGSGNQETQYF. The CDR3 DNA is TGTGCCAGTAGTATTGGTAGCGGGAACCAAGAGACCCAGTACTTC.

J is TRBJ1-2 and V is TRBV29-1; 7 bases line up with TRBD1. This CDR3 has 10 residues. Germline loops: CDR1 SQVTM, CDR2 ANQGSEA. V shed 7 bases, J shed 6 bases, and the junction held 2 bases outside the gene matches. The CDR3 protein is CSGQGDGYTF. For the CDR3, the DNA is TGCAGCGGACAGGGTGATGGCTACACCTTC.

The chain recombines TRBV7-9 with TRBJ1-2, with 7 bases fitting TRBD1. The ends lost 7 bases at V and 8 bases at J; junction bases unmatched: 10. Germline-derived CDR1 and CDR2 are SEHNR and FQNEAQ (reference sequence). The CDR3 has 13 residues. The CDR3 loop reads CASTRGGPEGYTF. As DNA, the CDR3 is TGTGCCAGCACCAGGGGGGGTCCCGAGGGCTACACCTTC.

This rearrangement joins TRBV2 to TRBJ1-1; D is unresolved. CDR3 length equals 12 residues. Trimming removed 6 bases from V and 1 base from J, with 6 bases in between. Germline V lookup: CDR1 SNHLY, CDR2 FYNNEI. The CDR3 loop reads CASRVANTEAFF. CDR3 nucleotides: TGTGCCAGCAGGGTAGCGAACACTGAAGCTTTCTTT.

J is TRBJ2-5 and V is TRBV5-4, with D possibly being TRBD2 (6 bases). The CDR3 covers 16 residues. The germline gives CDR1 SGHNT, CDR2 YYREEE (reference sequence). The germline V and J ends were trimmed by 4 bases and 2 bases, with 18 bases remaining between them. CDR3 coding DNA: TGTGCCAGCAGCGTCCCGGGACTCCAAATTCAAGAGACCCAGTACTTC. Translation gives CASSVPGLQIQETQYF.

This CDR3 is CSVDAAMNTEAFF. The DNA for the CDR3 is TGCAGCGTTGACGCGGCCATGAACACTGAAGCTTTCTTT. The V call is TRBV29-1, the J call TRBJ1-1, with D unresolved. The CDR3 contains 13 residues. V dropped 3 bases and J dropped 0 bases, with 8 bases sitting between them. Germline loops: CDR1 SQVTM, CDR2 ANQGSEA.

V is TRBV7-3 and J is TRBJ1-1; 12 bases align to TRBD1. The CDR3 has 17 residues. Trimming took 0 bases from V and 4 from J; bases not matched to a gene: 6. Germline assignment: CDR1 SGHTA and CDR2 FQGTGA. CDR3 sequence (DNA): TGTGCCAGCAGCTTAACGACCGGGACAGGGGGCAGCACTGAAGCTTTCTTT. Translating gives CASSLTTGTGGSTEAFF.

The chain joins TRBV24-1 to TRBJ2-2; D unclear. Germline V CDR1 and CDR2: KGHDR, SFDVKD. The V end lost 6 bases, the J end lost 2 bases, and 15 bases lay between the germline ends. The CDR3 is made up of 16 amino acids. CDR3 nucleotide sequence: TGTGCCACCAGTTTCAACAAGCGTTCCAACACCGGGGAGCTGTTTTTT. This sequence encodes CATSFNKRSNTGELFF.

V gene TRBV6-6 combines with J gene TRBJ2-7, with D maybe TRBD1 (6 bases). The CDR3 length is 15 residues. Germline loops: CDR1 MNHNY, CDR2 SVGAGI (reference sequence). The V end lost 9 bases, the J end lost 5 bases, and 23 bases lay between the germline ends. CDR3 DNA sequence: TGTGCCAGTCGCAATGAGGGGGTTGTGGGGAACGAGCAGTACTTC. Residues: CASRNEGVVGNEQYF.

The CDR3 bases are TGTGCCAGCAGTAAAAGGCTAGCGGGAGTCAGGAATGAGCAGTTCTTC. Its protein is CASSKRLAGVRNEQFF. The genes are TRBV2 and TRBJ2-1, with 10 nucleotides matching TRBD2. CDR3 length equals 16 residues. The germline V gene encodes CDR1 SNHLY and CDR2 FYNNEI. V gave up 5 bases and J gave up 7 bases; unmatched junction bases: 11. The variable domain in full, completed from reference TRBV2 and TRBJ2-1, reads EPEVTQTPSHQVTQMGQEVILRCVPISNHLYFYWYRQILGQKVEFLVSFYNNEISEKSEIFDDQFSVERPDGSNFTLKIRSTKLEDSAMYFCASSKRLAGVRNEQFFGPGTRLTVL.

The chain uses TRBV4-3 and TRBJ2-1; 10 bases map to TRBD2. Losses at the gene ends were 4 bases for V and 7 bases for J; bases not matched to a gene: 1. The CDR3 has 13 amino acids. Germline loops: CDR1 LGHNA, CDR2 YSLEER. The CDR3 region is CASSLLAGNEQFF. The CDR3 coding sequence is TGCGCCAGCAGCCTACTAGCGGGAAATGAGCAGTTCTTC.

The J gene is TRBJ2-3, the V gene TRBV30; D uncertain. Germline V lookup: CDR1 GTSNPN, CDR2 SVGIG (reference sequence). The CDR3 length is 14 residues. V dropped 8 bases and J dropped 0 bases, with 15 bases sitting between them. The CDR3 DNA follows: TGTGCCGGCCAGGCAGCTACTAGCACAGATACGCAGTATTTT. This translates into CAGQAATSTDTQYF.

The rearrangement links TRBV12-5 to TRBJ1-4; D gene ambiguous. The V end was cut by 0 bases, the J end by 7 bases, with 12 bases between. From germline, CDR1 is LGHNT and CDR2 FRNRAP. The CDR3 contains 15 residues. Here the CDR3 DNA reads TGTGCTAGTGGTTTGGTACCAGCGGACGGTGAAAAACTGTTTTTT. It codes for CASGLVPADGEKLFF.

V usage is TRBV5-1 and J usage is TRBJ2-5, with 8 bases aligning to TRBD2. V trimming: 2 bases; J trimming: 1 base; junction bases outside the gene matches: 13. The CDR3 runs to 18 residues. Germline V gene sequence: CDR1 SGHRS, CDR2 YFSETQ. The CDR3 nucleotides are TGCGCCAGCAGCTTTAGATCAGCGGGAGAAAAGCCCCAAGAGACCCAGTACTTC. Translation: CASSFRSAGEKPQETQYF.

The V and J genes are TRBV4-2 and TRBJ1-6; tentatively, D is TRBD1 (6 bases). The CDR3 contains 17 residues. CDR1 and CDR2 from the germline V gene are LGHNA and YNFKEQ. Trimming pared 0 bases from V and 10 bases from J, leaving 19 bases between. CDR3 sequence: CASSQDLQAGVSSPLHF. CDR3 in DNA: TGTGCCAGCAGCCAAGATCTGCAGGCAGGGGTAAGCTCACCCCTCCACTTT.

The genes are TRBV5-4 and TRBJ2-2; TRBD2 aligns across 12 bases. The CDR3 length is 16 residues. V shed 2 bases and J 7 bases; nucleotides not matched to a gene: 6. CDR1 is SGHNT, CDR2 YYREEE, per germline (reference sequence). This CDR3 reads CASSLPSGRAVGELFF. In DNA, the CDR3 is TGTGCCAGCAGCTTACCTAGCGGGAGGGCCGTCGGGGAGCTGTTTTTT.

About this clone: This CDR3 is also generated by other DNA sequences in the sample. The chain couples TRBV19 to TRBJ1-5, with 8 positions matching TRBD1. With V trimmed by 5 bases and J by 1 base, 7 bases remained unmatched. CDR1 is LNHDA and CDR2 is SQIVND in the germline V gene (reference sequence). The CDR3 sequence is 16 residues long. CDR3 nucleotides: TGTGCCAGTAGTCCCCGGACAGGGACGAGCAATCAGCCCCAGCATTTT. Amino acids: CASSPRTGTSNQPQHF.

The chain is built from TRBV5-1 and TRBJ1-1, with D tentatively TRBD1 (6 bases). This CDR3 contains 14 residues. Per the germline V gene, CDR1 is SGHRS and CDR2 is YFSETQ. V shed 1 base and J shed 4 bases, with 11 bases lying between them. CDR3 region: CASSLRGRGTEAFF. DNA of the CDR3: TGCGCCAGCAGCTTGAGAGGCAGGGGCACTGAAGCTTTCTTT.

The chain has TRBV27 and TRBJ1-1, with 9 positions matching TRBD1. V lost 2 bases to trimming and J lost 3 bases; unmatched junction nucleotides: 4. This CDR3 region has 15 residues. The germline CDR1 and CDR2 sequences are MNHEY and SMNVEV (reference sequence). The CDR3 loop is CASSLLGQGYTEAFF. CDR3 coding DNA: TGTGCCAGCAGTTTACTGGGACAGGGATACACTGAAGCTTTCTTT.

This clone was detected only once. The V call is TRBV25-1, the J call TRBJ2-7, with D tentatively TRBD2 (6 bases). The CDR3 is 14 residues long. Deletions cut 4 bases from V and 0 bases from J, with 10 bases between. Germline CDR1 is MGHDK and CDR2 is SYGVNS. The CDR3 DNA is TGTGCCAGCAGTGGGGGGAGGAGCTCCTACGAGCAGTACTTC. Translated, it gives CASSGGRSSYEQYF.

The chain couples TRBV24-1 to TRBJ2-3; 8 nucleotides align to TRBD1. V was pared by 6 bases and J by 2 bases, with 6 bases of the junction left unmatched. The CDR3 has 15 amino acids. Per germline, CDR1 KGHDR and CDR2 SFDVKD. The CDR3 DNA reads as TGTGCCACCAGTATGAGACAGGGGTCCACAGATACGCAGTATTTT. Translating it yields CATSMRQGSTDTQYF.